This T cell receptor beta chain was documented in a study of blood T cell repertoires in COVID-19. Produced via immunoSEQ multiplex PCR; TCRdb's table is partial and in-frame only. The table shows 250,000 to 300,000 clones, with 88% occurring only once. This CDR3 has 14 residues. V was clipped by 5 bases and J by 6 bases, with 13 bases between them. Germline V CDR1 and CDR2: SGHNT, YENEEA. Recruitment covered fewer than 25 US areas and drew participants whose ages spanned about 18 to 89 years. Each participant's cohort was designated according to participant-reported clinical history. Recovered status in Cohort 3 required two negative PCRs, clearance, or symptom resolution.

The chain recombines TRBV11-3 with TRBJ2-2; weak D call: TRBD2 (5 bases). The TCR was taken from a woman aged 30 to 39 who had recovered from COVID-19. The sequenced sample was PBMCs or T cells enriched from blood (not recorded which). The CDR3 DNA sequence: TGTGCCAGCAGCCCAGATGGAGGTCCCGGGGAGCTGTTTTTT. Translated: CASSPDGGPGELFF.